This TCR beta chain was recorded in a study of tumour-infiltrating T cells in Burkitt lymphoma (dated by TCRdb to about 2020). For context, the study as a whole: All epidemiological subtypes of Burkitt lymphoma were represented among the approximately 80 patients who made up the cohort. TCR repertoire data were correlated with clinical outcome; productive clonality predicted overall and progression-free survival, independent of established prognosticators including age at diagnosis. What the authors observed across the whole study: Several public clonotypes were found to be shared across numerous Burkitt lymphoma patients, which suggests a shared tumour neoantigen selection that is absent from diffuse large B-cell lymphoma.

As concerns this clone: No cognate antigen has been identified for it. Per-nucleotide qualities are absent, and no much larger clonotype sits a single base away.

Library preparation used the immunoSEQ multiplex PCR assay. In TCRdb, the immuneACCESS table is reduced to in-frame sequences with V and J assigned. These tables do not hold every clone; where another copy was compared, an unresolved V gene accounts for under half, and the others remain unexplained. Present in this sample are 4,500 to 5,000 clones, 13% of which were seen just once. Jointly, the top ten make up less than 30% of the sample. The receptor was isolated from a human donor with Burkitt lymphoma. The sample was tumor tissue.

The DNA reads as follows: TGTGCCAGCAGCTCGACTAGCGGGGAAGATACGCAGTATTTT. It encodes CASSSTSGEDTQYF. The chain links TRBV5-5 with TRBJ2-3, and 11 junctional nucleotides match TRBD2. Trimming takes 3 bases off V and 5 bases off J; junction bases not matched to a gene: 2. CDR1 and CDR2 (SGHKS, YYEKEE) derive from the germline V gene (reference sequence). From cysteine to phenylalanine, the CDR3 is 14 amino acids long. The sequence is cut down to CDR3 DNA, 42 bases in frame from base 1.